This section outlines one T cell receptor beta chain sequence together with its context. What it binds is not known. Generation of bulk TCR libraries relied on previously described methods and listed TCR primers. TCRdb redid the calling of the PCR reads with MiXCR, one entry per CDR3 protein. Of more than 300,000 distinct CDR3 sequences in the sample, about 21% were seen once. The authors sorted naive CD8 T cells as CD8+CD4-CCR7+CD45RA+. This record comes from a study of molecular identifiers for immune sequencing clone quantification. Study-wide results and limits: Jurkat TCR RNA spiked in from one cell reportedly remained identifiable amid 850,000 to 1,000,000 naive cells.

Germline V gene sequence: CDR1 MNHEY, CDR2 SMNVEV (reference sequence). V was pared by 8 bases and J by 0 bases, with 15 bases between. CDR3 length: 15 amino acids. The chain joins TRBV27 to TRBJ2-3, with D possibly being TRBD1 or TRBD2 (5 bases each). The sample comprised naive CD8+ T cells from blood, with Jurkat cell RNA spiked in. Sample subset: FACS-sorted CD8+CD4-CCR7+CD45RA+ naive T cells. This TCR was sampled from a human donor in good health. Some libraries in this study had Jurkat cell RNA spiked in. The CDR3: CASSTGPSSTDTQYF. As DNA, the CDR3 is TGTGCCAGCTCCACGGGACCATCGAGCACAGATACGCAGTATTTT.